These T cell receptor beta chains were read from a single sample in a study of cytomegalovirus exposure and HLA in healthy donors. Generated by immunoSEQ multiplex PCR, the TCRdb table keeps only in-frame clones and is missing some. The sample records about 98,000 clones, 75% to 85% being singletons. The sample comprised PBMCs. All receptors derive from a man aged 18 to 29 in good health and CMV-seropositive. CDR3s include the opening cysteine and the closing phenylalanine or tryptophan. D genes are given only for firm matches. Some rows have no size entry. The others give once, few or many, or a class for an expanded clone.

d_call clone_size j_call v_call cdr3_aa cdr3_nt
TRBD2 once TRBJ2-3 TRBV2 CASRRLAGLSDTQYF TGTGCCAGCAGAAGACTAGCGGGGCTGTCAGATACGCAGTATTTT
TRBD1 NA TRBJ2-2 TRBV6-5 CASSYSGTGRVGELFF TGTGCCAGCAGTTACTCGGGGACAGGGAGGGTCGGGGAGCTGTTTTTT
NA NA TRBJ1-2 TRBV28 CASTLEGRSNYGYTF TGTGCCAGCACCCTAGAGGGCAGATCTAACTATGGCTACACCTTC
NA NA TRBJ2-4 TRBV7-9 CASSLEGFTIAKNIQYF TGTGCCAGCAGCTTGGAGGGATTTACGATAGCCAAAAACATTCAGTACTTC
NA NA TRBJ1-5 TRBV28 CASSLGSSKGIQPQHF TGTGCCAGCAGTTTAGGGAGCTCGAAAGGGATTCAGCCCCAGCATTTT
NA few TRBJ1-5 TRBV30 CAARRDSNQPQHF TGTGCCGCCCGCAGGGATAGCAATCAGCCCCAGCATTTT
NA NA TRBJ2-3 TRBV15 CATSRGPGAAPTDTQYF TGTGCCACCAGCAGAGGGCCAGGGGCGGCTCCAACAGATACGCAGTATTTT
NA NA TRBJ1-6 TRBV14 CASSLMGQSFLPLHF TGTGCCAGCAGCCTCATGGGACAATCATTTTTACCCCTCCACTTT
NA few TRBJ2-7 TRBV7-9 CASSLLRGRDINEQYF TGTGCCAGCAGCTTACTCCGAGGCAGGGATATTAACGAGCAGTACTTC
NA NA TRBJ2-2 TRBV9 CASSAEGGELFF TGTGCCAGCAGTGCCGAGGGCGGGGAGCTGTTTTTT
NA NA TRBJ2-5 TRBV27 CARWEGAQYF TGTGCCAGGTGGGAAGGGGCCCAGTACTTC
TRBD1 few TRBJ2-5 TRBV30 CAWSEMTGPRETQYF TGTGCCTGGAGTGAAATGACAGGGCCGAGGGAGACCCAGTACTTC
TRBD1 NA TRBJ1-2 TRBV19 CASSAGQGASGYGYTF TGTGCCAGTAGTGCTGGACAGGGAGCCTCTGGCTATGGCTACACCTTC
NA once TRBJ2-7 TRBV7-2 CASSPDTYEQYF TGTGCCAGCAGCCCCGACACCTACGAGCAGTACTTC
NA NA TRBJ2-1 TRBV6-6 CASSYSQGGEQFF TGTGCCAGCAGTTACTCCCAGGGGGGTGAGCAGTTCTTC
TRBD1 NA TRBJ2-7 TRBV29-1 CSVEGGTVSYEQYF TGCAGCGTTGAGGGTGGGACAGTTTCCTACGAGCAGTACTTC
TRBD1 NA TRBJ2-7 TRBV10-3 CAIRDGTGAYEQYF TGTGCCATCAGGGACGGGACAGGCGCCTACGAGCAGTACTTC
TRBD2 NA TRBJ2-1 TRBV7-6 CASSLKRGGYNEQFF TGTGCCAGCAGCCTGAAGCGGGGGGGATACAATGAGCAGTTCTTC
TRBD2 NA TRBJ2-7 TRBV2 CASSDLAGVLYEQYF TGTGCCAGCAGTGACTTGGCGGGGGTTCTCTACGAGCAGTACTTC
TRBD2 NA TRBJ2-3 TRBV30 CAWSALAGGSDTQYF TGTGCCTGGAGTGCACTAGCGGGGGGGTCAGATACGCAGTATTTT
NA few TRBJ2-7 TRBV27 CASSFSTGLNEQYF TGTGCCAGCAGTTTTTCGACAGGTCTCAACGAGCAGTACTTC
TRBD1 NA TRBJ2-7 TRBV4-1 CASSQAGQLTYEQYF TGCGCCAGCAGCCAAGCGGGACAGCTAACCTACGAGCAGTACTTC
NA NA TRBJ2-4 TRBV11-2 CASSFRQSIAKNIQYF TGTGCCAGCAGCTTTCGACAGAGCATAGCCAAAAACATTCAGTACTTC
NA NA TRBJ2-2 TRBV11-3 CASSLGTAGELFF TGTGCCAGCAGCTTGGGGACTGCCGGGGAGCTGTTTTTT
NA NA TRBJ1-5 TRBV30 CAWSVLRGSSQPQHF TGTGCCTGGAGTGTACTAAGGGGTAGCAGTCAGCCCCAGCATTTT
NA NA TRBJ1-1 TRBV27 CASSLTENAEAFF TGTGCCAGCAGTTTAACCGAGAACGCTGAAGCTTTCTTT
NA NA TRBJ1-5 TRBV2 CASSESVSNQPQHF TGTGCCAGCAGTGAATCCGTTAGCAATCAGCCCCAGCATTTT
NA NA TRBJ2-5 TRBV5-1 CASSLEQQETRYF TGCGCCAGCAGCTTGGAACAGCAAGAGACCCGGTACTTC
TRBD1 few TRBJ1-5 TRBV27 CASGSQGAVNQPQHF TGTGCCAGCGGGTCGCAGGGGGCGGTCAATCAGCCCCAGCATTTT
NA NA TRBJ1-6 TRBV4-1 CASSQSWRGFNSPLHF TGCGCCAGCAGCCAAAGCTGGCGGGGGTTTAATTCACCCCTCCACTTT
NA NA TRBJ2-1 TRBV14 CASSQDPRMSSYNEQFF TGTGCCAGCAGCCAAGACCCCAGGATGAGCTCCTACAATGAGCAGTTCTTC
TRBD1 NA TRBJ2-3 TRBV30 CAWSGQVFPLTDTQYF TGTGCCTGGAGCGGACAGGTTTTCCCCCTCACAGATACGCAGTATTTT
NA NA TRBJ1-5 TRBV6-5 CASRTTYSNQPQHF TGTGCCAGCAGGACAACTTATAGCAATCAGCCCCAGCATTTT
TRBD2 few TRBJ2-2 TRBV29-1 CSVIEGSGITGELFF TGCAGCGTAATTGAGGGTAGCGGGATCACCGGGGAGCTGTTTTTT
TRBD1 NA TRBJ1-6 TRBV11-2 CASRRPGQGASPLHF TGTGCCAGCAGACGACCGGGACAGGGGGCTTCACCCCTCCACTTT
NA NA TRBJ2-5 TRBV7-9 CASSLGRGTNTQETQYF TGTGCCAGCAGCTTAGGTCGAGGTACGAACACCCAAGAGACCCAGTACTTC